Listed here are 24 T cell receptor beta chains from one sample, sequenced in a study of OX40 agonist ivuxolimab in advanced cancers. Using immunoSEQ multiplex PCR, the repertoire was profiled, and TCRdb retains in-frame clones only, with some absent. The top ten clones hold 0.3% to 0.45% of a sample with 70,000 to 100,000 clones, around 89% of them seen once. The sequences come from CD4+ or CD8+ T cells sorted from blood, collected in a trial of the OX40 agonist ivuxolimab. These TCRs come from an adult with an advanced solid tumor such as melanoma, head and neck, liver or kidney cancer.

V usage is TRBV10-3 and J usage is TRBJ1-1; 11 nucleotides align to TRBD1. This CDR3 region has 14 residues. The germline V gene has CDR1 ENHRY and CDR2 SYGVKD. V was clipped by 8 bases and J by 1 base; unmatched bases: 3. The DNA for the CDR3 is TGTGCCATCGGGGACAGGGGGTCGAACACTGAAGCTTTCTTT. The encoded protein is CAIGDRGSNTEAFF.

V and J are TRBV19 and TRBJ1-4, with D possibly matching TRBD1 (5 bases). Trimming pared 6 bases from V and 8 bases from J, leaving 16 bases between. Germline CDR1 LNHDA, CDR2 SQIVND (reference sequence). CDR3 size: 14 residues. The CDR3: CASRTDGGQEKLFF. The DNA for the CDR3 is TGTGCCAGTAGGACCGACGGGGGTCAGGAAAAACTGTTTTTT. The full variable domain, with the rest looked up from reference TRBV19 and TRBJ1-4, is DGGITQSPKYLFRKEGQNVTLSCEQNLNHDAMYWYRQDPGQGLRLIYYSQIVNDFQKGDIAEGYSVSREKKESFPLTVTSAQKNPTAFYLCASRTDGGQEKLFFGSGTQLSVL.

This clone showed up just once. The CDR3 DNA reads TGTGCCAGCAGCCCAATCCCACCGGCGGGAGGTCTCAATGAGCAGTTCTTC. It translates to CASSPIPPAGGLNEQFF. The chain carries TRBV7-9 and TRBJ2-1, with 8 bases fitting TRBD2. The CDR3 has 17 residues. The V gene's germline CDR1 is SEHNR and CDR2 FQNEAQ (reference sequence). Germline trimming cut 5 bases from V and 6 bases from J; bases unmatched to any gene: 15.

The chain has TRBV4-1 and TRBJ1-2; D unresolved. The CDR3 is 13 residues long. Germline loops: CDR1 MGHRA, CDR2 YSYEKL. V lost 0 bases and J 3 bases, leaving 5 bases between the germline ends. The CDR3 coding sequence is TGCGCCAGCAGCCAAGACAGCGACTATGGCTACACCTTC. Its translation is CASSQDSDYGYTF.

The rearrangement uses TRBV5-4 and TRBJ2-1; 14 positions match TRBD2. CDR3 length: 14 residues. With 4 bases clipped from V and 14 bases from J, the junction kept 8 bases outside the gene matches. Looked up from germline, CDR1 is SGHNT and CDR2 is YYREEE (reference sequence). The CDR3 region is CASSLGLAGGSEFF. CDR3 nucleotides: TGTGCCAGCAGCCTCGGACTAGCGGGGGGCTCGGAGTTCTTC.

The chain combines TRBV6-5 with TRBJ2-7; 9 positions agree with TRBD1. V gave up 8 bases and J gave up 5 bases; unmatched junction bases: 10. The CDR3 spans 14 residues. The germline CDR1 and CDR2 sequences are MNHEY and SVGAGI. The CDR3 bases are TGTGCCAGCCAACAGGGGGCCCTCCTGAACGAGCAGTACTTC. Translated, it gives CASQQGALLNEQYF.

This clone was observed a few times. Other DNA sequences from this sample encode an identical CDR3 as well. The V call is TRBV2, the J call TRBJ2-7, with 9 bases lining up with TRBD2. Germline lookup yields CDR1 SNHLY and CDR2 FYNNEI. CDR3 length: 14 amino acids. Losses at the gene ends were 6 bases for V and 6 bases for J; bases not matched to a gene: 9. The CDR3 nucleotides read TGTGCCAGCAGAGTAGCGGGAGCGACCTTCGAGCAGTACTTC. It yields the protein CASRVAGATFEQYF.

CDR3 sequence (DNA): TGCGCCAGCAGCGTGGGGGGCGCAACTAATGAAAAACTGTTTTTT. Translating gives CASSVGGATNEKLFF. This sequence joins TRBV5-1 and TRBJ1-4; tentatively, D is TRBD1 (6 bases). The CDR3 totals 15 residues. Germline V gene lookup returns CDR1 SGHRS and CDR2 YFSETQ. V shed 4 bases and J shed 0 bases, with 10 bases lying between them.

The rearrangement links TRBV5-1 to TRBJ1-5; possible D gene TRBD1, 5 bases. Germline V lookup: CDR1 SGHRS, CDR2 YFSETQ. CDR3 size: 16 residues. Trimming stripped 0 bases from V and 0 bases from J, with 10 bases between. The CDR3 sequence: CASSLGGQDSNQPQHF. Written as DNA, the CDR3 is TGCGCCAGCAGCTTGGGGGGCCAGGATAGCAATCAGCCCCAGCATTTT.

The chain recombines TRBV5-1 with TRBJ2-2; D is uncertain. V shed 4 bases and J shed 5 bases, with 12 bases lying between them. CDR1 and CDR2 (germline): SGHRS, YFSETQ. This CDR3 comprises 14 residues. For the CDR3, the DNA is TGCGCCAGCAGCCAAACCCTTGGGACCGGGGAGCTGTTTTTT. This encodes CASSQTLGTGELFF.

The chain employs TRBV11-3 and TRBJ2-5; perhaps TRBD1 as D (6 bases). V was shortened by 3 bases and J by 14 bases, with 13 bases between the two germline ends. CDR3 length: 11 amino acids. Germline V CDR1 and CDR2: SGHNT, YENEEA. This CDR3 reads CASSFRNRVYF. DNA for the CDR3: TGTGCCAGCAGCTTTAGGAACAGGGTCTACTTC.

CDR3 nucleotide sequence: TGTGCCAGCAGCTTGTCTGGGAGCTCCTATAATTCACCCCTCCACTTT. This codes for CASSLSGSSYNSPLHF. V usage is TRBV5-8 and J usage is TRBJ1-6; D remains unclear. Germline V gene data show CDR1 as SGHTS and CDR2 as YDEGEE. CDR3 length equals 16 residues. Trimming shortened V by 1 base and J by 0 bases, and 8 bases separated the two germline ends.

The chain links TRBV18 to TRBJ2-7; D not resolved. This CDR3 is built from 13 residues. The germline gives CDR1 KGHSH, CDR2 LQKENI. Trimming took off 3 bases at V and 3 bases at J, with 9 bases between the two ends. This CDR3 is CASSPSRNYEQYF. The CDR3 region has the DNA TGTGCCAGCTCACCGAGCAGGAACTACGAGCAGTACTTC. The entire variable domain, with the rest obtained from reference TRBV18 and TRBJ2-7, is as follows: NAGVMQNPRHLVRRRGQEARLRCSPMKGHSHVYWYRQLPEEGLKFMVYLQKENIIDESGMPKERFSAEFPKEGPSILRIQQVVRGDSAAYFCASSPSRNYEQYFGPGTRLTVT.

This clone is medium-sized. The genes are TRBV5-1 and TRBJ2-7; D is undetermined. V was trimmed by 4 bases and J by 3 bases, leaving 11 bases between them. In germline, CDR1 is SGHRS, CDR2 YFSETQ. The CDR3 is 13 residues long. The CDR3 is CASSPNGNYEQYF. CDR3 in DNA: TGCGCCAGCAGCCCCAACGGTAACTACGAGCAGTACTTC.

J is TRBJ1-1 and V is TRBV6-1; D is unclear. Germline V gene data show CDR1 as MNHNS and CDR2 as SASEGT. Trimming pared 0 bases from V and 4 bases from J, leaving 9 bases between. The CDR3 totals 14 residues. The CDR3 loop reads CASSEAKGPTEAFF. In nucleotides, the CDR3 is TGTGCCAGCAGTGAAGCGAAGGGCCCCACTGAAGCTTTCTTT.

This clone has a single count. This rearrangement joins TRBV5-1 to TRBJ2-3; possibly TRBD2 for D (6 bases). The CDR3 sequence is 16 residues long. Germline assignment: CDR1 SGHRS and CDR2 YFSETQ. V dropped 0 bases and J dropped 2 bases, with 13 bases sitting between them. The CDR3 DNA sequence: TGCGCCAGCAGCTTGGCCACACTAGCTGACACAGATACGCAGTATTTT. This translates into CASSLATLADTDTQYF.

The J gene is TRBJ1-1, the V gene TRBV10-3; no clear D gene. Per the germline V gene, CDR1 is ENHRY and CDR2 is SYGVKD. This CDR3 is built from 14 residues. Trimming pared 4 bases from V and 0 bases from J, leaving 9 bases between. CDR3 in DNA: TGTGCCATCAGTGCCGGGGAGATGAACACTGAAGCTTTCTTT. Protein product: CAISAGEMNTEAFF.

The rearrangement uses TRBV21-1 and TRBJ2-1; TRBD1 is the table's D call and was not checked against the DNA. TRBV21-1 has pseudogene status. The CDR3 contains 14 residues. The CDR3 spells CASSPLTDYNEQFF. CDR3 in DNA: TGTGCCAGCAGCCCTTTAACAGACTACAATGAGCAGTTCTTC.

The chain carries TRBV6-5 and TRBJ1-4; TRBD1 is a possible D gene (6 bases). This CDR3 spans 15 amino acids. Germline V gives CDR1 MNHEY, CDR2 SVGAGI. V lost 6 bases and J 7 bases, leaving 18 bases between the germline ends. CDR3 amino acids: CASSSRSGAREKLFF. As DNA, the CDR3 is TGTGCCAGCAGCTCCCGGTCGGGGGCTCGTGAAAAACTGTTTTTT.

V is TRBV29-1 and J is TRBJ2-7; D is uncertain. Germline V gene sequence: CDR1 SQVTM, CDR2 ANQGSEA. The CDR3 consists of 11 residues. Trimming removed 5 bases from V and 7 bases from J, with 12 bases in between. The chain's CDR3 is CSVSRSGEQYF. The CDR3 nucleotides read TGCAGCGTTTCTCGGTCTGGGGAGCAGTACTTC.

The chain has TRBV23-1 and TRBJ2-7; 8 bases agree with TRBD1. TRBV23-1 is given ORF status, its function remaining uncertain. Trimming at V came to 1 base and at J to 2 bases, leaving 10 bases not matched to a gene. This CDR3 region has 17 residues. CDR3 sequence: CASSQCPDRARAYEQYF. For the CDR3, the DNA is TGCGCCAGCAGTCAATGCCCGGACAGGGCACGGGCCTACGAGCAGTACTTC.

V and J are TRBV5-4 and TRBJ2-3, with a weak D call TRBD1 (6 bases). From germline, CDR1 is SGHNT and CDR2 YYREEE (reference sequence). Trimming cost V 0 bases and J 6 bases, with 11 bases left between them. This CDR3 is 14 amino acids long. Here the CDR3 DNA reads TGTGCCAGCAGCTTGGGAGGGACAAGGGATACGCAGTATTTT. Translating gives CASSLGGTRDTQYF. Filled out from reference TRBV5-4 and TRBJ2-3, the complete variable domain reads ETGVTQSPTHLIKTRGQQVTLRCSSQSGHNTVSWYQQALGQGPQFIFQYYREEENGRGNFPPRFSGLQFPNYSSELNVNALELDDSALYLCASSLGGTRDTQYFGPGTRLTVL.

This clone occurred a few times. The chain links TRBV18 to TRBJ2-7, with D hard to call. This CDR3 is 13 amino acids long. Germline V gene data show CDR1 as KGHSH and CDR2 as LQKENI. V was trimmed by 4 bases and J by 3 bases, leaving 10 bases between them. The CDR3 coding sequence is TGTGCCAGCTCACTCCGACTGAGCTACGAGCAGTACTTC. This codes for CASSLRLSYEQYF.

The gene calls are TRBV10-1 and TRBJ2-5; D perhaps matches TRBD1 (6 bases). The V end was cut by 0 bases, the J end by 1 base, with 9 bases between. The CDR3 runs to 15 residues. Germline assignment: CDR1 WNHNN and CDR2 SYGVQD (reference sequence). CDR3 sequence: CASSESGASQETQYF. The DNA of the CDR3 is TGCGCCAGCAGTGAGTCGGGGGCTTCCCAAGAGACCCAGTACTTC.